This T cell receptor beta chain was profiled in a study of blood T cell repertoires in COVID-19. Turning to the study itself: Whether acute or convalescent, the COVID-19 samples came from the United States, Italy and Spain.

Study processing details: From reference gene primer amplification, estimates of nucleated cell counts were derived. Measured with immunoSEQ multiplex PCR; TCRdb has only the in-frame clones, and not every one. For V, J and clone size, that table is used; D and trimming come from the DNA. This table has 95,000 to 130,000 clones, about 80% appearing once. The CDR3 has 16 residues. The source of this sequence is a man between 70 and 80 years old with active or convalescent COVID-19. The sequenced sample was peripheral blood. This chain uses TRBV21-1 with TRBJ1-1. TRBV21-1 represents a pseudogene. The CDR3 DNA sequence: TGTGCCAGCAGCAAATTTCCCTCTAAGTGCGACACTGAAGCTTTCTTT. This translates into CASSKFPSKCDTEAFF.